Each of the 20 T cell receptor beta chains below was sequenced from the same sample in a study of T cell responses to AZD1222 COVID-19 vaccine. Assay: immunoSEQ multiplex PCR; the TCRdb copy retains only in-frame clones and omits some. The sample comprises 90,000 or so clones, roughly 90% of which are singletons, and roughly 5.3% rests with the top ten. The source material was peripheral blood, sampled 28 days after the second AZD1222 dose. The receptors were gathered from an adult who received the AZD1222 COVID-19 vaccine.

The J gene is TRBJ2-2, the V gene TRBV27; the match to TRBD2 covers 15 bases. Germline V lookup: CDR1 MNHEY, CDR2 SMNVEV (reference sequence). CDR3 length equals 19 residues. The junction had 12 bases not matched to a gene; V was cut back by 6 bases and J by 4 bases. CDR3 in DNA: TGTGCCAGCAGAACCCAAGGACTAGCGGGGGGGCCGGGCACCGGGGAGCTGTTTTTT. It specifies CASRTQGLAGGPGTGELFF.

V usage is TRBV21-1 and J usage is TRBJ2-3; the DNA was not compared with TRBD2, the D call given in the table. TRBV21-1 is assigned pseudogene status. The length of the CDR3 is 15 residues. The CDR3 protein is CASKTPGKRSDTQYF. CDR3 DNA: TGTGCCAGCAAGACACCGGGAAAAAGATCAGATACGCAGTATTTT.

The gene calls are TRBV5-1 and TRBJ2-7; either TRBD1 or TRBD2 may supply D (5 bases each). The length of the CDR3 is 16 residues. CDR1 and CDR2 (germline): SGHRS, YFSETQ. Trimming left V 4 bases short and J 6 bases short, with 23 bases between. The CDR3 sequence: CASSPGTDRYSSEQYF. Written as DNA, the CDR3 is TGCGCCAGCAGCCCGGGGACCGACAGATATTCGTCCGAGCAGTACTTC. The full variable domain, rest sourced from reference TRBV5-1 and TRBJ2-7, is KAGVTQTPRYLIKTRGQQVTLSCSPISGHRSVSWYQQTPGQGLQFLFEYFSETQRNKGNFPGRFSGRQFSNSRSEMNVSTLELGDSALYLCASSPGTDRYSSEQYFGPGTRLTVT.

The gene calls are TRBV2 and TRBJ2-7, with a possible D match to TRBD1 (7 bases). CDR3 length: 15 residues. Trimming left V 2 bases short and J 2 bases short, with 13 bases between. CDR1 is SNHLY and CDR2 is FYNNEI in the germline V gene. The CDR3 spells CASSERPGGPYEQYF. The CDR3 DNA reads as TGTGCCAGCAGTGAACGCCCAGGGGGGCCCTACGAGCAGTACTTC.

The gene calls are TRBV6-4 and TRBJ1-4, with 8 nucleotides matching TRBD1. The ends lost 6 bases at V and 5 bases at J; junction bases unmatched: 5. In germline, CDR1 is MRHNA, CDR2 SNTAGT. CDR3 length equals 14 residues. DNA of the CDR3: TGTGCCAGCAGCCTCAGGGGGCGCAATGAAAAACTGTTTTTT. Its protein is CASSLRGRNEKLFF.

The J gene is TRBJ2-7, the V gene TRBV27; 7 nucleotides agree with TRBD2. Germline CDR1 and CDR2: MNHEY and SMNVEV (reference sequence). The CDR3 has 14 amino acids. V shed 6 bases, J shed 5 bases, and the junction held 10 bases outside the gene matches. CDR3 sequence (DNA): TGTGCCAGCAGCCACCCTCCGGGGGGTGACGAGCAGTACTTC. It encodes CASSHPPGGDEQYF.

The rearrangement uses TRBV19 and TRBJ1-6; D possibly corresponds to TRBD1 (5 bases). Trimming took off 3 bases at V and 10 bases at J, with 13 bases between the two ends. From germline, CDR1 is LNHDA and CDR2 SQIVND (reference sequence). The CDR3 has 14 residues. The DNA for the CDR3 is TGTGCCAGTAGTATGTCCCAGGGCGGCTCACCCCTCCACTTT. It encodes CASSMSQGGSPLHF.

The chain recombines TRBV7-6 with TRBJ2-7; TRBD1 matches 7 bases. The ends lost 4 bases at V and 2 bases at J; junction bases unmatched: 14. CDR1 is SGHVS, CDR2 FNYEAQ, per germline. There are 17 residues in the CDR3. The CDR3 spells CASSSQIPGQETYEQYF. The CDR3 DNA sequence: TGTGCCAGCAGCTCGCAAATCCCCGGACAGGAGACCTACGAGCAGTACTTC.

This clone came up once. The chain joins TRBV21-1 to TRBJ2-3. TRBV21-1 is given as a pseudogene. The CDR3 length is 11 residues. The CDR3 DNA follows: TGTGCCAGCAAACCGTTAGATACGCAGTATTTT. This translates into CASKPLDTQYF.

The chain carries TRBV2 and TRBJ2-3, with D possibly being TRBD1 (6 bases). The length of the CDR3 is 11 residues. Germline CDR1 and CDR2: SNHLY and FYNNEI. V lost 9 bases and J 9 bases, leaving 13 bases between the germline ends. This CDR3 is CASTNRVTQYF. CDR3 DNA sequence: TGTGCCAGTACGAACAGGGTGACGCAGTATTTT.

CDR3 region: CASRPTATDTQYF. In DNA form, the CDR3 reads TGTGCCAGCAGGCCCACCGCGACAGATACGCAGTATTTT. V usage is TRBV5-6 and J usage is TRBJ2-3; D unresolved. Germline assignment: CDR1 SGHDT and CDR2 YYEEEE. The CDR3 is made up of 13 amino acids. Trimming took off 5 bases at V and 3 bases at J, with 10 bases between the two ends.

V usage is TRBV19 and J usage is TRBJ1-1; D might be TRBD1 (5 bases). The CDR3 contains 14 residues. CDR1 LNHDA and CDR2 SQIVND come from the germline V gene (reference sequence). The germline V and J ends were trimmed by 3 bases and 3 bases, with 11 bases remaining between them. The CDR3 region is CASSMAGRDTEAFF. The CDR3, as DNA: TGTGCCAGTAGTATGGCGGGCAGGGACACTGAAGCTTTCTTT.

This rearrangement joins TRBV7-9 to TRBJ1-2; no reliable D call. The CDR3 is 13 amino acids. The V gene's germline CDR1 is SEHNR and CDR2 FQNEAQ (reference sequence). V shed 8 bases and J shed 5 bases, with 15 bases lying between them. The CDR3 region is CASRPGILYGYTF. CDR3 DNA: TGTGCCAGCCGGCCGGGAATATTATATGGCTACACCTTC.

This rearrangement joins TRBV5-1 to TRBJ2-3; TRBD2 aligns across 13 bases. The CDR3 is 17 amino acids. Germline V gene sequence: CDR1 SGHRS, CDR2 YFSETQ. V dropped 4 bases and J dropped 2; count of bases not matched to a gene: 7. Here the CDR3 DNA reads TGCGCCAGCAGCATGACGACTAGCGGGGGGCCCACAGATACGCAGTATTTT. Translation: CASSMTTSGGPTDTQYF. Using reference TRBV5-1 and TRBJ2-3 for the parts outside the CDR3, the full variable domain is KAGVTQTPRYLIKTRGQQVTLSCSPISGHRSVSWYQQTPGQGLQFLFEYFSETQRNKGNFPGRFSGRQFSNSRSEMNVSTLELGDSALYLCASSMTTSGGPTDTQYFGPGTRLTVL.

CDR3 region: CSVEDQDGTENTGELFF. The CDR3 DNA is TGCAGCGTTGAAGACCAGGATGGGACGGAGAACACCGGGGAGCTGTTTTTT. The V call is TRBV29-1, the J call TRBJ2-2; possibly TRBD1 or TRBD2 for D (5 bases each). Germline V gene sequence: CDR1 SQVTM, CDR2 ANQGSEA. V was trimmed by 0 bases and J by 1 base, leaving 15 bases between them. The CDR3 is 17 amino acids.

The genes are TRBV6-5 and TRBJ2-2; no clear D. V dropped 2 bases and J dropped 1 base, with 11 bases sitting between them. The CDR3 runs to 16 residues. Germline V gives CDR1 MNHEY, CDR2 SVGAGI. CDR3 bases: TGTGCCAGCAGTTACAACCTGGCCGGGAACACCGGGGAGCTGTTTTTT. The encoded protein is CASSYNLAGNTGELFF.

V usage is TRBV27 and J usage is TRBJ1-2; D not resolved. CDR3 size: 14 residues. Germline V gene sequence: CDR1 MNHEY, CDR2 SMNVEV (reference sequence). V lost 5 bases and J 4 bases, leaving 14 bases between the germline ends. The chain's CDR3 is CASSPVSPGYGYTF. The CDR3, as DNA: TGTGCCAGCAGTCCCGTTAGCCCCGGCTATGGCTACACCTTC.

V usage is TRBV15 and J usage is TRBJ1-2; 9 bases match TRBD1. Germline loops: CDR1 LNHNV, CDR2 YYDKDF (reference sequence). Trimming removed 0 bases from V and 7 bases from J; junction bases left unmatched: 6. The CDR3 length is 15 residues. CDR3 in DNA: TGTGCCACCAGCAGAGAGGGGGGACAGGGAGGTGGCTACACCTTC. It codes for CATSREGGQGGGYTF.

J is TRBJ1-4 and V is TRBV4-2; D is unresolved. Trimming removed 4 bases at V and 8 bases at J, with 11 bases between. Germline CDR1 is LGHNA and CDR2 is YNFKEQ. The CDR3 has 13 amino acids. CDR3 DNA sequence: TGTGCCAGCAGCCGAGGACGATGGGAAAAACTGTTTTTT. Amino acid sequence: CASSRGRWEKLFF.

The gene calls are TRBV9 and TRBJ2-1; 9 nucleotides agree with TRBD2. This CDR3 region has 14 residues. In germline, CDR1 is SGDLS, CDR2 YYNGEE. J gave up 9 bases and V 0 bases, and 4 bases lay outside the gene matches. The CDR3 region has the DNA TGTGCCAGCAGCGTAGGCGGGGGGGCCGGTGAGCAGTTCTTC. This translates into CASSVGGGAGEQFF.